This T cell receptor (beta chain) originates from a study of molecular identifiers for immune sequencing clone quantification. Turning to the study itself: Naive CD8 RNA (around 20,000 or 100,000 cells) was divided into five aliquots, with four sequenced.

The germline gives CDR1 LGHNA, CDR2 YSLEER. This CDR3 is 20 amino acids long. The V gene lost 1 base and the J gene lost 0 bases, with 24 bases spanning the gap. Using its own MiXCR run on the PCR reads, TCRdb lists one record per CDR3 protein. Among approximately 590,000 distinct CDR3 sequences listed, 25% were seen once. Regarding the study as a whole: Clones of above 20 RNA copies carried over 99% of effector molecules; in naive cells they carried under 1%.

The naive CD8 libraries originated from between 20,000 and 1,000,000 sorted cells and drew on 10%, 30% or 50% RNA. In the sort, naive CD8 T cells were defined as CD8+CD4-CCR7+CD45RA+. The sample holds a few counts of this clonotype. Its antigen is undetermined. Sequencing was carried out using naive CD8+ T cells from blood, with Jurkat cell RNA spiked in. Subset noted: FACS-sorted CD8+CD4-CCR7+CD45RA+ naive T cells. The V and J genes are TRBV4-3 and TRBJ1-1, with D perhaps matching TRBD1 (6 bases). The source of this sequence is a human donor in good health. Some libraries in this study had Jurkat cell RNA spiked in. For the CDR3, the DNA is TGCGCCAGCAGCCAAGCTGCCTTCGATCGGTGGTGGGACATGAACACTGAAGCTTTCTTT. This sequence encodes CASSQAAFDRWWDMNTEAFF.